These 18 T cell receptor beta chains were sequenced from one sample in a study of cytomegalovirus exposure and HLA in healthy donors. The repertoire was sequenced with immunoSEQ multiplex PCR; TCRdb's copy has only in-frame clones and lacks some. Of 35,000 to 50,000 clones listed, about 93% are singletons. Sequencing was carried out using PBMCs. The origin of the receptors is a young man in good health and CMV-seronegative.

J is TRBJ2-4 and V is TRBV28; possible D gene TRBD2, 7 bases. With 5 bases removed from V and 7 bases from J, the gap between germline ends came to 12 bases. The CDR3 has 13 amino acids. Per the germline V gene, CDR1 is MDHEN and CDR2 is SYDVKM. CDR3 in amino acids: CASSGGRGNIQYF. Written as DNA, the CDR3 is TGTGCCAGCAGTGGGGGGAGGGGGAACATTCAGTACTTC. Complete variable domain (other parts from reference TRBV28 and TRBJ2-4): DVKVTQSSRYLVKRTGEKVFLECVQDMDHENMFWYRQDPGLGLRLIYFSYDVKMKEKGDIPEGYSVSREKKERFSLILESASTNQTSMYLCASSGGRGNIQYFGAGTRLSVL.

This sequence joins TRBV2 and TRBJ2-4, with 13 bases that match TRBD2. J gave up 0 bases and V 6 bases, and 5 bases lay outside the gene matches. CDR1 SNHLY and CDR2 FYNNEI come from the germline V gene. This CDR3 is 17 amino acids long. CDR3 amino acids: CASREGLAGLAKNIQYF. CDR3 sequence (DNA): TGTGCCAGCAGGGAGGGACTAGCGGGGCTAGCCAAAAACATTCAGTACTTC.

This sequence joins TRBV19 and TRBJ2-5; the D gene is possibly TRBD2 (5 bases). The CDR3 runs to 14 residues. CDR1 is LNHDA and CDR2 is SQIVND in the germline V gene (reference sequence). The germline V and J ends were trimmed by 1 base and 0 bases, with 6 bases remaining between them. CDR3 region: CASSIGGDQETQYF. CDR3 DNA: TGTGCCAGTAGTATAGGGGGAGACCAAGAGACCCAGTACTTC.

The J gene is TRBJ1-2, the V gene TRBV2, with TRBD1 matching 10 bases. Germline V gene sequence: CDR1 SNHLY, CDR2 FYNNEI. Trimming cost V 5 bases and J 8 bases; bases outside gene matches: 8. The CDR3 covers 14 residues. In nucleotides, the CDR3 is TGTGCCAGCAGTAGACAGGGGGCGGGGGACGGCTACACCTTC. It is translated as CASSRQGAGDGYTF.

The CDR3, as DNA: TGCGCCAGCAGCGGAGGACAGGGTTTCACCGGGGAGCTGTTTTTT. Protein: CASSGGQGFTGELFF. This chain links TRBV5-1 with TRBJ2-2, with 8 bases matching TRBD1. Unmatched junction bases numbered 6, after V lost 4 bases and J lost 4 bases. CDR1 SGHRS and CDR2 YFSETQ come from the germline V gene. The CDR3 is 15 amino acids.

Worth noting for this clone: Germline and junction disagree at one end, which may indicate a read error. V gene TRBV6-6 combines with J gene TRBJ2-5, with TRBD1 matching 7 bases. The length of the CDR3 is 13 residues. The germline CDR1 and CDR2 sequences are MNHNY and SVGAGI (reference sequence). This CDR3 reads CASSPDRQGTQYF. For the CDR3, the DNA is TGTGCCAGCAGCCCGGACAGGCAAGGGACCCAGTACTTC.

This chain uses TRBV29-1 with TRBJ1-2; D might be TRBD1 (6 bases). Germline CDR1 reads SQVTM; CDR2 reads ANQGSEA. This CDR3 spans 13 amino acids. Trimming took off 5 bases at V and 8 bases at J, with 18 bases between the two ends. This CDR3 reads CSVIVGQGSGYTF. CDR3 nucleotides: TGCAGCGTTATTGTGGGCCAGGGGAGCGGCTACACCTTC.

The genes are TRBV29-1 and TRBJ2-6, with D perhaps matching TRBD1 (6 bases). The CDR3 sequence is 13 residues long. Germline V gene lookup returns CDR1 SQVTM and CDR2 ANQGSEA. Trimming pared 3 bases from V and 4 bases from J, leaving 7 bases between. The CDR3 nucleotides read TGCAGCGTTGAGGGACAAGGGGCCAACGTCCTGACTTTC. Translating gives CSVEGQGANVLTF. The full variable domain, with the rest looked up from reference TRBV29-1 and TRBJ2-6, is SAVISQKPSRDICQRGTSLTIQCQVDSQVTMMFWYRQQPGQSLTLIATANQGSEATYESGFVIDKFPISRPNLTFSTLTVSNMSPEDSSIYLCSVEGQGANVLTFGAGSRLTVL.

CDR3 DNA: TGTGCCAGCAGTTACTTTAGCGGGGGGGCTGGAGATACGCAGTATTTT. Encoded protein: CASSYFSGGAGDTQYF. This chain connects TRBV6-6 to TRBJ2-3, with 11 bases identical to TRBD2. The trim removed 1 base at V and 5 bases at J, leaving 5 bases unmatched. CDR1 MNHNY and CDR2 SVGAGI come from the germline V gene (reference sequence). The CDR3 sequence is 16 residues long.

The CDR3 reads CASSPRLAGTGELFF. The CDR3 DNA follows: TGTGCCAGCAGCCCCCGACTAGCGGGGACCGGGGAGCTGTTTTTT. This chain joins TRBV7-3 and TRBJ2-2; TRBD2 matches 11 bases. The CDR3 is 15 residues long. Germline V CDR1 and CDR2: SGHTA, FQGTGA. V was pared by 5 bases and J by 5 bases, with 4 bases of the junction left unmatched.

The count of this clone is one. This sequence joins TRBV18 and TRBJ1-1; TRBD1 matches 10 bases. Trimming took 5 bases from V and 3 from J; bases not matched to a gene: 6. This CDR3 is 15 amino acids long. The germline gives CDR1 KGHSH, CDR2 LQKENI. Here the CDR3 reads CASSEDRGRDTEAFF. The DNA for the CDR3 is TGTGCCAGCTCAGAAGACAGGGGGCGAGACACTGAAGCTTTCTTT.

In its sample, this clone was seen a few times. J is TRBJ2-1 and V is TRBV29-1, with 7 bases aligning to TRBD2. This CDR3 has 13 residues. V dropped 2 bases and J dropped 8; count of bases not matched to a gene: 6. Looked up from germline, CDR1 is SQVTM and CDR2 is ANQGSEA. DNA of the CDR3: TGCAGCGTTGAACGGCAGGGAGGGGATGAGCAGTTCTTC. This gives the protein CSVERQGGDEQFF.

V usage is TRBV7-2 and J usage is TRBJ2-5; TRBD2 aligns across 10 bases. The CDR3 length is 13 residues. Germline assignment: CDR1 SGHTA and CDR2 FQGNSA. The V and J ends lost 7 bases and 5 bases, in that order; junction bases with no gene match: 4. The CDR3 coding sequence is TGTGCCAGCACCTCAGCGGGAGGGGAGACCCAGTACTTC. This translates into CASTSAGGETQYF.

The chain combines TRBV11-2 with TRBJ2-7, with D perhaps TRBD1 (6 bases). Trimming shortened V by 3 bases and J by 2 bases, and 14 bases separated the two germline ends. The CDR3 covers 15 residues. Germline CDR1 is SGHAT and CDR2 is FQNNGV. CDR3 protein: CASSLGTGSPYEQYF. CDR3 nucleotides: TGTGCCAGCAGCTTGGGCACAGGGAGCCCCTACGAGCAGTACTTC.

The chain carries TRBV7-9 and TRBJ1-4; 12 bases align to TRBD1. This CDR3 comprises 17 residues. Germline CDR1 and CDR2: SEHNR and FQNEAQ (reference sequence). J gave up 3 bases and V 3 bases, and 5 bases lay outside the gene matches. The CDR3, as DNA: TGTGCCAGCAGCTTGGGGGACAGGGGGCCTTCTAATGAAAAACTGTTTTTT. Amino acid sequence: CASSLGDRGPSNEKLFF.

The rearrangement joins TRBV4-3 to TRBJ2-1; tentatively, D is TRBD2 (6 bases). CDR3 length: 15 amino acids. Germline V gives CDR1 LGHNA, CDR2 YSLEER. The V end lost 2 bases, the J end lost 9 bases, and 17 bases lay between the germline ends. The CDR3 protein is CASSQIPTSNREQFF. CDR3 nucleotide sequence: TGCGCCAGCAGCCAAATCCCGACTAGTAACCGTGAGCAGTTCTTC.

This rearrangement joins TRBV6-6 to TRBJ2-3; no reliable D call. The CDR3 length is 12 residues. Trimming stripped 5 bases from V and 6 bases from J, with 9 bases between. Germline V CDR1 and CDR2: MNHNY, SVGAGI (reference sequence). The CDR3 reads CASSTTKDTQYF. The CDR3 bases are TGTGCCAGCAGTACAACTAAGGATACGCAGTATTTT.

This clone was seen just once. V gene TRBV6-4 combines with J gene TRBJ2-1; 10 bases match TRBD2. J lost 6 bases, V lost 3 bases, and 2 bases had no gene match. The CDR3 is made up of 14 amino acids. Germline CDR1 MRHNA, CDR2 SNTAGT. The CDR3 coding sequence is TGTGCCAGCAGTGAAGCGGGAGGGCCCAATGAGCAGTTCTTC. Amino acids: CASSEAGGPNEQFF.